This T cell receptor (beta chain) was recorded in a study of blood T cells in healthy people across ages (dated by TCRdb to the mid-2010s). Describing the broader study: In model experiments, roughly one uniquely barcoded TCR beta cDNA molecule per two T cells was captured by template switching. To track age-related changes in TCR beta repertoire diversity, the study relied on deep sequencing normalized with unique cDNA molecular identifiers. To avoid experimental bias, donors of different ages were distributed randomly across sequencing lanes. For two donors (one aged 18 to 30 and one aged 80 or older), the study analyzed two additional independent replicas of 1 million unique cDNA reads from the same blood draw. Donors were grouped into four age groups: young (average 16 years), middle-aged (around 39), aged (roughly 62) and long-lived (around 80).

Counted from cysteine to phenylalanine, this CDR3 has 14 amino acids. Only CDR3 DNA remains: 42 bases, in frame from the first base. The germline V gene gives CDR1 as LGHNT and CDR2 as FRNRAP. V loses 6 bases of germline sequence and J loses 4 bases, and the interval between the two ends is 15 bases. The method behind the library was 5' RACE. The sequencer listed for this sample is Illumina HiSeq 2500. A second roughly 6 to 12 cycle PCR used a sample-barcoded 5' primer and a J-beta primer mix. Each TCR beta cDNA molecule received a unique molecular identifier from a template-switch 5' adaptor carrying 12 random nucleotides. Each sample yielded at least 2.5 million CDR3-containing paired-end reads. First-strand cDNA synthesis was performed from all RNA using the Mint cDNA synthesis kit, with priming by a TRBC-specific oligonucleotide. After uracil-DNA glycosylase treatment, a first 18-cycle PCR used universal primers M1SS and BC2_uni_R on all cDNA. On the authors' methods: For normalization, 1 million high-quality reads were randomly selected from each sample, with every read carrying a distinct molecular identifier. Reads with shared molecular identifiers were discarded instead of being binned into consensus sequences. MiTCR, with a Q25 quality threshold and the strictest error-elimination algorithm, was used for CDR3 identification, clonotype clustering and error correction. A nonparametric unseen species model using Euler transformation provided a lower-bound estimate of total TCR beta diversity. TCRdb reran the public reads through fastp at Q25 and MiXCR, keeping productive beta chains. Identical CDR3 protein sequences are pooled into one entry, listed with their most common genes and DNA. What appears here as the V and J calls and clone size reflects TCRdb's work, not the paper's. The sample table holds about a million distinct CDR3 sequences, of which roughly 52% were seen once. Jointly, the top ten make up around 15% of the sample.

Overall results and qualifications from the work: Because profiling used bulk unsorted PBMCs, naive and antigen-experienced compartments could not be compared conclusively. Compared with the aged group, more naive CD4+ T cells, fewer expanded clones and increased TCR diversity were shown by the long-lived group, suggesting age selection. Estimates of total diversity based on one million sequenced T cells were considered lower bounds and underestimates. A strong correlation was found between observed TCR beta diversity and the percentage of naive T cells measured by flow cytometry. As age increased, observed TCR beta diversity per million T cells dropped in a roughly linear way, and a significant reduction was already evident by age about 40. Because the CMV infection status of the donors was unknown, age-related changes in expanded clonotypes may potentially have been confounded.

Systemically healthy Caucasian individuals from Russia, 35 to 50 in total and aged about 6 to 100 years, were included as donors. Each donor gave around 9.8 milliliters of peripheral blood, collected into EDTA-treated Vacutainer tubes. Ficoll-Paque density-gradient centrifugation was used to isolate PBMCs, with at least 6 million obtained per sample. Total RNA was extracted from PBMCs with Trizol reagent, with at least 6 micrograms obtained per sample. The percentages of naive CD45RAhigh/CD27high T cells were determined by flow cytometry on a PBMC aliquot from every donor. For this clonotype: Its antigen remains unidentified. No base quality values were provided; no much bigger clone lies one nucleotide off.

Here the chain combines TRBV12-5 and TRBJ1-2, and possibly TRBD1, on 6 matching bases. The clonotype originates from a young man in good health. The sequenced sample consisted of blood. The nucleotides are TGTGCTAGTGGGCTACAGGGAAGTGTCTATGGCTACACCTTC. This yields the protein CASGLQGSVYGYTF. The reference TRBV12-5 and TRBJ1-2 proteins fill in what lies around the CDR3, so the full variable domain reads DARVTQTPRHKVTEMGQEVTMRCQPILGHNTVFWYRQTMMQGLELLAYFRNRAPLDDSGMPKDRFSAEMPDATLATLKIQPSEPRDSAVYFCASGLQGSVYGYTFGSGTRLTVV.